This T cell receptor beta chain was documented in a study of blood T cell repertoires in COVID-19. Data came from immunoSEQ multiplex PCR; TCRdb stores just in-frame clones and leaves some out. The table records 310,000 or so clones, roughly nine tenths of them present only once. The sample was peripheral blood. This clonotype was obtained from a woman aged 45-59 years who had recovered from COVID-19.

The CDR3 nucleotides read TGTGCCAGCAGCTTGCCGGGAGGGAGGTCACCCCTCCACTTT. Amino acids: CASSLPGGRSPLHF. This chain uses TRBV5-4 with TRBJ1-6; no reliable D call. The length of the CDR3 is 14 residues. Germline CDR1 SGHNT, CDR2 YYREEE (reference sequence). The germline V and J ends were trimmed by 1 base and 10 bases, with 12 bases remaining between them. Filled out from reference TRBV5-4 and TRBJ1-6, the complete variable domain reads ETGVTQSPTHLIKTRGQQVTLRCSSQSGHNTVSWYQQALGQGPQFIFQYYREEENGRGNFPPRFSGLQFPNYSSELNVNALELDDSALYLCASSLPGGRSPLHFGNGTRLTVT.